The rows below give T cell receptor beta chains drawn from one sample of a study of T cells in Graves' hyperthyroidism and ophthalmopathy. TCRdb ran MiXCR on the multiplex PCR reads and lists one entry per CDR3 protein. The table includes fewer than 250,000 distinct CDR3 sequences, 17% detected once. Specimen: blood. The origin of the receptors is a man aged 45 to 65 with Graves' hyperthyroidism. Each CDR3 is given with its conserved first and last residue. The D gene is left open where the match is weak. Size is omitted from some rows. Given values are once, few, many or a class for expanded clones.

cdr3_aa | cdr3_nt | d_call | j_call | v_call | cdr3_length | clone_size
CASINGGLAGGPPDEQFF | TGTGCCAGCATCAATGGGGGACTAGCGGGAGGGCCGCCGGATGAGCAGTTCTTC | TRBD2 | TRBJ2-1 | TRBV6-1 | 18 | -
CASSDRTGSGSLDTQYF | TGTGCCAGCAGTGACCGGACGGGGAGTGGTTCACTTGATACGCAGTATTTT | - | TRBJ2-3 | TRBV25-1 | 17 | few
CASILTSGHTGELFF | TGTGCCAGCATCCTTACTAGCGGACACACCGGGGAGCTGTTTTTT | TRBD2 | TRBJ2-2 | TRBV2 | 15 | many
CASSRDARSGNTIYF | TGTGCCAGCAGCAGGGACGCCCGCTCTGGAAACACCATATATTTT | - | TRBJ1-3 | TRBV5-1 | 15 | once
CASSPVTESEAFF | TGTGCCAGCTCACCTGTTACGGAATCCGAAGCTTTCTTT | - | TRBJ1-1 | TRBV18 | 13 | -
CASSLPGGYEAFF | TGTGCCAGCAGTCTGCCAGGGGGCTATGAAGCTTTCTTT | TRBD1 | TRBJ1-1 | TRBV28 | 13 | many
CASSGRDRGNNEQFF | TGTGCCAGCAGCGGAAGGGACAGAGGAAACAATGAGCAGTTCTTC | TRBD1 | TRBJ2-1 | TRBV13 | 15 | few
CASSFPPGTSGDNEQFF | TGTGCCAGCAGTTTCCCCCCCGGGACTAGCGGGGACAATGAGCAGTTCTTC | TRBD2 | TRBJ2-1 | TRBV28 | 17 | many
CASSLIGAYEQYF | TGTGCCAGCAGCTTAATAGGGGCCTACGAGCAGTACTTC | - | TRBJ2-7 | TRBV7-2 | 13 | many
CASSEGGSNEAFF | TGTGCCAGCAGTGAAGGGGGGTCGAATGAAGCTTTCTTT | - | TRBJ1-1 | TRBV6-1 | 13 | few
CASSLAPGQGFHEQYF | TGCGCCAGCAGCTTGGCTCCGGGACAGGGGTTCCACGAGCAGTACTTC | TRBD1 | TRBJ2-7 | TRBV5-1 | 16 | few
CSAPGRAGYGYTF | TGCAGTGCCCCAGGCAGGGCTGGGTATGGCTACACCTTC | - | TRBJ1-2 | TRBV20-1 | 13 | -
CATSRDLTGVKEQYF | TGTGCCACCAGCAGAGATCTTACAGGGGTTAAAGAGCAGTACTTC | TRBD1 | TRBJ2-7 | TRBV15 | 15 | many
CASSPDREGSPLHF | TGTGCCAGCAGCCCGGACAGGGAAGGGTCACCCCTCCACTTT | TRBD1 | TRBJ1-6 | TRBV14 | 14 | few
CASSFLGRRGPLHF | TGTGCCAGCAGTTTTTTAGGGCGCAGAGGGCCCCTCCACTTT | - | TRBJ1-6 | TRBV28 | 14 | many
CASSPVGGAAYNEQFF | TGTGCCAGCAGTCCGGTGGGGGGCGCGGCCTACAATGAGCAGTTCTTC | - | TRBJ2-1 | TRBV28 | 16 | few
CASSTSGAAPGNEQFF | TGTGCCAGCAGCACCTCCGGAGCGGCCCCGGGAAATGAGCAGTTCTTC | - | TRBJ2-1 | TRBV11-3 | 16 | many
CASREISGAGGYTF | TGTGCCAGTAGAGAGATCTCAGGGGCTGGTGGCTACACCTTC | - | TRBJ1-2 | TRBV10-3 | 14 | few
CASSLGVGAGNTIYF | TGTGCCAGCAGCTTAGGGGTAGGGGCTGGAAACACCATATATTTT | - | TRBJ1-3 | TRBV13 | 15 | few
CATTRGGAEETQYF | TGTGCCACCACCCGGGGGGGGGCGGAGGAGACCCAGTACTTC | TRBD2 | TRBJ2-5 | TRBV11-2 | 14 | once
CARPLGRGEGGNQPQHF | TGTGCTAGACCTCTGGGCAGGGGTGAAGGAGGCAATCAGCCCCAGCATTTT | - | TRBJ1-5 | TRBV12-5 | 17 | few
CASSYTTGLAGGIYNEQFF | TGTGCCAGCAGCTACACAACGGGACTAGCGGGAGGTATTTACAATGAGCAGTTCTTC | TRBD2 | TRBJ2-1 | TRBV11-2 | 19 | -
CASSFRTSESEQYF | TGCGCCAGCAGCTTTAGGACTAGTGAGTCCGAGCAGTACTTC | TRBD2 | TRBJ2-7 | TRBV5-1 | 14 | few
CATSSRRGDEQFF | TGTGCCACCAGCAGCCGACGCGGGGATGAGCAGTTCTTC | - | TRBJ2-1 | TRBV15 | 13 | many
CASSSLLAGGYNEQFF | TGTGCCAGCAGCTCGCTATTAGCGGGAGGGTACAATGAGCAGTTCTTC | TRBD2 | TRBJ2-1 | TRBV5-5 | 16 | -
CASGHLGGFEEQFF | TGTGCCAGCGGTCACCTCGGGGGTTTTGAGGAGCAGTTCTTC | - | TRBJ2-1 | TRBV2 | 14 | many
CASSQARWETQYF | TGCGCCAGCAGCCAAGCTCGGTGGGAGACCCAGTACTTC | - | TRBJ2-5 | TRBV4-3 | 13 | many
CSAHDSVNTEAFF | TGCAGTGCTCACGACAGCGTGAACACTGAAGCTTTCTTT | - | TRBJ1-1 | TRBV20-1 | 13 | many